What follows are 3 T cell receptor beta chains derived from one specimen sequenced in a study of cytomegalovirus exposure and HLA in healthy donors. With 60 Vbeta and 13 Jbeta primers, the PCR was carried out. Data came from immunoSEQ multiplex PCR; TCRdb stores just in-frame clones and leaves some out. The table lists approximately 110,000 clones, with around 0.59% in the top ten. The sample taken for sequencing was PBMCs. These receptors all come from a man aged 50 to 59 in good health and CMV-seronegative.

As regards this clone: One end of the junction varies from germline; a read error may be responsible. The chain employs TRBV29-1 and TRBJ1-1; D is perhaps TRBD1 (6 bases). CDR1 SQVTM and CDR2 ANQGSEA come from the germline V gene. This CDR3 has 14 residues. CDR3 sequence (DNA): TGCAGCGTTGACGTGGGGGCGACGAACACTGAAGATTTCTTT. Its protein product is CSVDVGATNTEDFF.

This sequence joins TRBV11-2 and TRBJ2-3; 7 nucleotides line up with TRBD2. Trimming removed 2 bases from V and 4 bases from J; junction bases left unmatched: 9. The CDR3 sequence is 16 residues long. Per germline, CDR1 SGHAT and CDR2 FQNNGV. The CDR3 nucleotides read TGTGCCAGCAGCTTATTTCGCGGGAGTCGTTCAGATACGCAGTATTTT. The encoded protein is CASSLFRGSRSDTQYF. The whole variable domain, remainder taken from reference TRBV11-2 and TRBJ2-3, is EAGVAQSPRYKIIEKRQSVAFWCNPISGHATLYWYQQILGQGPKLLIQFQNNGVVDDSQLPKDRFSAERLKGVDSTLKIQPAKLEDSAVYLCASSLFRGSRSDTQYFGPGTRLTVL.

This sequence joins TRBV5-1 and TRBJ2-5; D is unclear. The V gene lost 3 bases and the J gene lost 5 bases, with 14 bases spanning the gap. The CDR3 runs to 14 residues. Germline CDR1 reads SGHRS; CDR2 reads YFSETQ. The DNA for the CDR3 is TGCGCCAGCAGCTCCCGTGGCGCCGGGGAGACCCAGTACTTC. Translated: CASSSRGAGETQYF.